This TCR beta chain was captured by sequencing in a study of cytomegalovirus exposure and HLA in healthy donors (dated by TCRdb to 2017 to 2019). At the level of the whole study: An earlier analysis of approximately 640 of the donors reported 276 Gb of sequence data and approximately 110 million unique TCR beta sequences from roughly 180 million T cells. In addition to the first cohort of about 650 subjects, a separate validation cohort of approximately 110 different subjects was used. Typing coverage varied by locus: roughly 629-640 donors for A, B, C, DRB1 and DQB1; roughly 520 for DQA1; 600 to 610 for DPA1; approximately 450 for DPB1. Of the 398 genotyped donors, roughly 76% were placed in the genetic ancestry cluster associated with self-reported Caucasian donors. In an earlier analysis of roughly 580 of the donors, high-throughput TCR beta sequencing was used to judge whether each TCR beta V gene segment behaved as functional or pseudogenic. Donor age, sex, ethnicity and CMV serostatus were compiled together with the repertoire data. Among around 400 genotyped donors of the cohort, an average of roughly 230,000 unique TCR beta nucleotide sequences was sequenced per donor, of which 15% to 20% were non-productive. The study was designed to test whether signatures of past pathogen exposure could be identified by cataloging public T cell receptors. The T cell repertoires of under 700 subjects were profiled by immunosequencing and related to cytomegalovirus serostatus. A later analysis re-examined previously published TCR beta repertoires from several hundred donors and added high-resolution HLA genotyping to investigate patterns of TCR occurrence. HLA typing included class I and class II loci at four-digit resolution. Roughly 300 gigabases of sequencing data and approximately 85 million unique TCR sequences were included in an early release covering roughly 700 HLA-typed donors. In the later analysis, no new phenotypic data were used to find candidate immune exposures; instead, reliance was placed on TCR beta sequences and their occurrence across donors. Every repertoire in the discovery cohort had been generated on one and the same sequencing platform. A later genetic analysis used genome-wide SNP genotypes for 398 of the 666 donors, treating that subset as a discovery cohort. High-throughput TCR immunosequencing, statistical association of individual TCRs with disease status, and machine learning were combined to predict cytomegalovirus infection status. Roughly five DR-DQ haplotypes were handled as single units for association and clustering because linkage in the cohort was strong.

The germline V gene sets CDR1 to SGHRS and CDR2 to YFSETQ. There are 16 amino acids in the CDR3, from cysteine to phenylalanine inclusive. Solely the CDR3 DNA is kept, with 48 bases framed from the first base. Ends trimmed: V by 1 base, J by 4 bases; bases unmatched to a gene: 7. Broader findings and caveats from the paper: A total of 164 TCR beta chains were listed by the study as associated with cytomegalovirus. Roughly uniform sequencing depth across donors was assumed in presence/absence analyses, although this assumption may not hold. Roughly 15 rarely observed V segments, including chromosome 9 orphons, were excluded from the earlier analysis of some 590 of the donors because counts were too low. A later analysis found that HLA-associated TCR beta chains were more clonally expanded and had lower generation probabilities than equally common non-associated chains. For the cohort, immune exposure information was limited to CMV serostatus. In a later analysis, 15,000 to 20,000 TCR beta sequences were associated with specific HLA alleles at a false discovery rate of 0.05. The authors suggested that the approach could potentially be generalized to other disease states and immunological phenotypes. A later genetic analysis associated a missense DCLRE1C variant with V-gene and J-gene trimming of TCR beta chains, and an independent cohort replicated the association. A further reported finding was that TCR beta sequences accurately predicted the HLA-A and HLA-B alleles for most subjects in the first cohort. A later analysis found that most CMV-associated TCR beta chains appeared HLA-restricted, with HLA associations seemingly driven largely by CMV exposure. Correlated functional status among segregating V segments might reflect linkage disequilibrium, but an unknown experimental factor could not be ruled out. When HLA alleles, especially DR and DQ, strongly co-occurred, attributing TCR associations to individual alleles was difficult. A later genetic analysis reported fewer N-insertions in productive TCRs among donors in an Asian-associated ancestry cluster than the approximately 700-donor mean. Because HLA typing was missing for some donors at each locus, association tests included only the typed subset. Because the 87-base-pair reads could not distinguish some IMGT-functional V segments, including TRBV6-2 and TRBV6-3, those segments were excluded. A later analysis reported that several top co-occurrence clusters appeared linked to parvovirus B19, influenza, CMV and Epstein-Barr virus. A few of the identified cytomegalovirus-associated TCR beta chains were confirmed in vitro to be specific for cytomegalovirus antigens. Most TCR sequences were observed very rarely across donors, whereas some public TCRs were present in many individuals. An earlier analysis of around 500 of the donors showed that most TCR beta V segments appeared in productive rearrangements either about 87% or about 30% of the time, which broadly matched IMGT annotations. Only TCR beta chains were sequenced in this cohort, and the absence of alpha or paired-chain data limited detectable features. The classifier was reported to diagnose cytomegalovirus status with high specificity and sensitivity in both the original cohort and the validation cohort. A cluster of highly shared sequence variants was judged likely to represent a technical artifact of the sequencing pipeline. In a later analysis, the rate of TCR association differed among HLA loci, with DRB1 alleles having the most associated TCRs and HLA-C alleles having the fewest.

The library was prepared using the immunoSEQ multiplex PCR assay. For the multiplex PCR, a mixture combining 60 forward primers for TCR Vbeta segments and 13 reverse primers for TCR Jbeta segments was used. The CDR3 region of rearranged TCR beta genes was amplified from genomic DNA by a multiplex PCR assay. The amplified TCR beta libraries were sequenced on the Illumina HiSeq System as 87-base-pair reads. The original methods were these. In a later analysis, tens of millions of unique TCR beta chains were counted across the roughly 610 repertoires, and around 10 million of these chains were shared by at least two donors. Raw reads were error-corrected and collapsed into unique sequences by a nearest-neighbor algorithm in which closely related sequences were merged to remove PCR and sequencing errors. CDR3 sequences were aligned to IMGT reference sequences to assign V, D and J gene segments. For a sequence to be retained, at least a six-nucleotide match to both a V gene segment and a J gene segment was required. A rearrangement counted as productive if the CDR3 had no stop codons and remained in frame with V and J, and every other rearrangement counted as non-productive. Following IMGT convention, CDR3 was defined as the stretch from the second conserved V-encoded cysteine up to the conserved J-encoded phenylalanine. Sequences without an unambiguous match to a single V gene segment were excluded from the earlier analysis of almost 600 of the donors. An earlier analysis of a few hundred of the donors called V segments functional above 56.7% productive rearrangements and segregating when the between-donor standard deviation exceeded 5%. A statistical classification framework was built for diagnosing cytomegalovirus status from the catalog of TCR beta chain sequences. In a later analysis, TCR nucleotide sequences were compared against IMGT/GENE-DB human TR gene sequences so that V and J genes could be assigned. A later analysis assigned CDR3 sequences and most-parsimonious VDJ recombination scenarios with the TCRdist pipeline. In a later analysis, each TCR beta chain was defined by its CDR3 amino acid sequence together with its V-gene family, and reads lacking a unique V-gene family were excluded. As a way to deal with suspected cross-contamination and a sequencing artifact, a later analysis dropped 500 to 700 nucleotide sequences that were highly shared and had low generation probability. For each public chain, a later analysis derived a clonal expansion index from normalized ranks of inferred template counts within each repertoire. Generation probabilities in a later analysis came from a VDJ recombination model fitted to out-of-frame rearrangements, and those results were checked against IGoR. A later analysis scored TCR-TCR, TCR-HLA and TCR-CMV co-occurrence with hypergeometric tests, applying a repertoire-size bias correction to TCR pairs. In a later analysis, false discovery rates were estimated by permuting HLA or CMV assignments 20 times. In a later analysis, co-occurring TCRs were grouped using DBSCAN, and TCRdist sequence similarity was added for clustering within HLA-allele-positive subsets. Repertoires with fewer than 30,000 or more than 120,000 public chains were left out of co-occurrence clustering, as were a handful of repertoires with anomalous nucleotide sharing. TCRdb obtained this table from immuneACCESS and retained in-frame rearrangements with V and J assigned. These tables miss some clones; where compared with another copy, unresolved V genes account for less than half of the shortfall, and the remainder is unexplained. Clonal size and the V and J genes are those of that table, whereas D and trimming came from the DNA. Present in this sample are tens of thousands of clones, approximately 7.7% of which were seen just once. The ten largest account for about 2.3% of the sample.

Remarks on this clone: Its antigen target is currently unknown. The sample holds no much larger clone one base away, and base qualities are not on file.

The cohort was made up of 666 healthy bone marrow donors. At the time of sampling, every cohort member was nominally healthy, though immune exposures that went unrecorded were likely present. The donor was CMV seronegative and was included in the group of a few hundred seronegative cohort members. A peripheral blood sample was collected from each donor, and TCR beta sequencing was performed on peripheral blood mononuclear cells. Genomic DNA was extracted from the blood cell samples with the Qiagen DNeasy Blood Extraction Kit. Recombination joined TRBV5-1 with TRBJ2-3; TRBD1 lines up with 9 middle nucleotides. Input material: PBMCs. This receptor was taken from a man aged 45-65 years in good health and CMV-seronegative. This receptor carries the CDR3 CASSLTGTGTPDTQYF. DNA sequence: TGCGCCAGCAGCTTGACCGGGACAGGGACCCCAGATACGCAGTATTTT.